The T cell receptor (beta chain) under discussion was sequenced for a study of T cells after posttransplantation cyclophosphamide. Some clones are missing from TCRdb's copy, which holds only in-frame ones; the method was immunoSEQ multiplex PCR. Of roughly 20,000 clones in the sample, 95% to 98% were seen once. The naive gate required viable CD3+CD4+ or CD3+CD8+ cells with CCR7+CD45RA+CD45RO-CD95-CD27+CD28+ phenotype. The related graft donor's blood sample was taken on the day of bone marrow donation. For this clone: What it recognizes is unknown.

Study findings and constraints: TRB clonality was highly associated with recipient CMV seropositivity and reactivation. TRB overlap between skin or GI tissue T cells and blood was limited.

The sample comprised naive CD4+ T cells sorted from PBMCs. This TCR derives from a man aged 40-55 years in good health, CMV-negative, and a related stem cell transplant donor.

The CDR3 DNA is TGTGCCATCAGTGAGTCGATAGAACCTGGAAACACCATATATTTT. It codes for CAISESIEPGNTIYF. The V call is TRBV10-3, the J call TRBJ1-3; D is unclear. The germline CDR1 and CDR2 sequences are ENHRY and SYGVKD. The CDR3 is made up of 15 amino acids. Trimming took 0 bases from V and 2 from J, leaving 8 bases between them.